A single sample gave rise to the 25 T cell receptor beta chains below, sequenced in a study of vaccination and CD4 T cells after COVID-19. Sequenced with the Oncomine TCR Beta short-read assay was DNA taken from cultured CD4+ T cells. In TCRdb, the PCR reads were re-called with MiXCR into one record per CDR3 protein. The sample comprises several thousand distinct CDR3 sequences, roughly 13% of which are singletons, and 15% to 20% rests with the top ten. The antigens these receptors bind are not known. As to treatment: roughly nine-day PBMC culture with coronavirus spike peptide pools or control peptides (ViraFEST assay). Sequenced: CD4+ T cells from blood, cultured in vitro. The source of these receptors is a human donor who had recovered from COVID-19.

CDR3: CASSLGAGGTYEQYF. The CDR3 region has the DNA TGTGCCAGCAGCTTAGGAGCGGGGGGAACCTACGAGCAGTACTTC. The V gene is TRBV7-3, the J gene TRBJ2-7, with 9 nucleotides matching TRBD2. Germline V gives CDR1 SGHTA, CDR2 FQGTGA. CDR3 length: 15 amino acids. V was clipped by 2 bases and J by 2 bases; unmatched bases: 4.

Judged by abundance, this clonotype is medium-sized (0.01 to 0.1%). This chain links TRBV28 with TRBJ1-1; perhaps TRBD1 as D (5 bases). CDR3 size: 14 residues. The germline V gene has CDR1 MDHEN and CDR2 SYDVKM. V lost 8 bases and J lost 0, with 13 bases in between. CDR3 region: CASDRQLMNTEAFF. The CDR3 nucleotides read TGTGCCAGCGACAGACAGTTAATGAACACTGAAGCTTTCTTT.

The rearrangement links TRBV18 to TRBJ2-7, with D uncertain. V shed 2 bases and J shed 3 bases, with 11 bases lying between them. Germline CDR1 and CDR2: KGHSH and LQKENI. This CDR3 contains 14 residues. The chain's CDR3 is CASSPNPGGYEQYF. CDR3 bases: TGTGCCAGCTCACCAAACCCAGGTGGCTACGAGCAGTACTTC.

This clonotype is medium-sized in the sample. The chain uses TRBV6-1 and TRBJ2-1; perhaps TRBD2 as D (5 bases). Trimming left V 6 bases short and J 0 bases short, with 15 bases between. Per the germline V gene, CDR1 is MNHNS and CDR2 is SASEGT. There are 16 residues in the CDR3. For the CDR3, the DNA is TGTGCCAGCAGCCCCTCTACGGGGAGCTCCTACAATGAGCAGTTCTTC. Protein sequence: CASSPSTGSSYNEQFF.

A few counts support this clonotype. The chain links TRBV30 to TRBJ2-2; D uncertain. V was cut by 4 bases and J by 0 bases, with 12 bases left in between. Germline V gene lookup returns CDR1 GTSNPN and CDR2 SVGIG (reference sequence). The CDR3 loop spans 15 amino acids. CDR3 protein: CAWTGVGTNTGELFF. The DNA for the CDR3 is TGTGCCTGGACAGGAGTCGGAACGAACACCGGGGAGCTGTTTTTT. Supplemented by reference TRBV30 and TRBJ2-2, the full variable domain reads SQTIHQWPATLVQPVGSPLSLECTVEGTSNPNLYWYRQAAGRGLQLLFYSVGIGQISSEVPQNLSASRPQDRQFILSSKKLLLSDSGFYLCAWTGVGTNTGELFFGEGSRLTVL.

The chain couples TRBV30 to TRBJ1-3; D remains ambiguous. The V end was cut by 3 bases, the J end by 0 bases, with 12 bases between. In germline, CDR1 is GTSNPN, CDR2 SVGIG (reference sequence). The CDR3 extends over 15 amino acids. CDR3 coding DNA: TGTGCCTGGAGCCCCCCTTTACACTCTGGAAACACCATATATTTT. It encodes CAWSPPLHSGNTIYF.

On this clonotype: Since a much larger clone is just one base distant, this may be a read error. J is TRBJ2-6 and V is TRBV27; possibly TRBD2 for D (6 bases). Germline assignment: CDR1 MNHEY and CDR2 SMNVEV (reference sequence). This CDR3 is 21 amino acids long. The CDR3 sequence: CSSTKRGGPLEGLSGANVLTF. CDR3 coding DNA: TGTTCCAGCACCAAACGTGGGGGTCCCCTGGAGGGGCTCTCTGGGGCCAACGTCCTGACTTTC.

Turning to this clonotype: An end of the junction differs from the germline gene, which may be a read error. The gene calls are TRBV5-6 and TRBJ1-6, with no clear D. Germline loops: CDR1 SGHDT, CDR2 YYEEEE. The CDR3 runs 14 residues. CDR3 region: CASGLAEMGSPLHF. CDR3 DNA sequence: TGTGCCAGCGGCTTGGCTGAGATGGGATCACCCCTCCACTTT.

This clonotype is medium-sized. V usage is TRBV25-1 and J usage is TRBJ1-2, with TRBD1 matching 7 bases. The CDR3 has 12 residues. In germline, CDR1 is MGHDK, CDR2 SYGVNS. Germline trimming cut 5 bases from V and 4 bases from J; bases unmatched to any gene: 1. DNA for the CDR3: TGTGCCAGCAGTCAGGGGGGCTATGGCTACACCTTC. It is translated as CASSQGGYGYTF.

This clonotype has a handful of counts. The chain couples TRBV30 to TRBJ2-7; possible D gene TRBD1, 5 bases. The CDR3 sequence is 12 residues long. CDR1 is GTSNPN, CDR2 SVGIG, per germline (reference sequence). The V and J ends lost 2 bases and 4 bases respectively, with 9 bases between them. CDR3 sequence (DNA): TGTGCCTGGAGTTTGGGGCATTACGAGCAGTACTTC. Translation: CAWSLGHYEQYF.

The V call is TRBV7-9, the J call TRBJ1-1; possibly TRBD1 for D (5 bases). Trimming removed 1 base at V and 4 bases at J, with 7 bases between. The CDR3 consists of 13 residues. CDR1 is SEHNR and CDR2 is FQNEAQ in the germline V gene (reference sequence). The CDR3 reads CASSLGGGTEAFF. The CDR3 nucleotides are TGTGCCAGCAGCTTAGGCGGGGGCACTGAAGCTTTCTTT.

In DNA, the CDR3 is TGTGCCAGCAGCTTATGGTCGCTAGCGGGGGGGACAGATACGCAGTATTTT. Translating it yields CASSLWSLAGGTDTQYF. The rearrangement links TRBV7-3 to TRBJ2-3; 12 bases fit TRBD2. V was pared by 2 bases and J by 3 bases, with 6 bases of the junction left unmatched. Germline V gene lookup returns CDR1 SGHTA and CDR2 FQGTGA. The CDR3 covers 17 residues.

This clonotype was counted between two and nine times. This chain links TRBV6-1 with TRBJ2-7; 9 bases align to TRBD2. Germline V CDR1 and CDR2: MNHNS, SASEGT. CDR3 length: 16 amino acids. V was pared by 5 bases and J by 0 bases, with 8 bases of the junction left unmatched. CDR3 DNA sequence: TGTGCCAGCAGTCCCCTAGCGGGGAAAAGCTCCTACGAGCAGTACTTC. Its protein is CASSPLAGKSSYEQYF.

The chain is built from TRBV6-1 and TRBJ2-7; unclear D gene. CDR1 MNHNS and CDR2 SASEGT come from the germline V gene. This CDR3 has 13 amino acids. Trimming took 2 bases from V and 7 from J, leaving 12 bases between them. As DNA, the CDR3 is TGTGCCAGCAGTGAACTTCTGGGTTGGGAGCAGTACTTC. It specifies CASSELLGWEQYF.

This clonotype turned up a few times. The CDR3 nucleotides read TGTGCCAGCAGTGACAGGGTCACAGATACGCAGTATTTT. Translation: CASSDRVTDTQYF. The V gene is TRBV6-4, the J gene TRBJ2-3; D remains unclear. V was trimmed by 2 bases and J by 2 bases, leaving 5 bases between them. This CDR3 spans 13 amino acids. CDR1 is MRHNA, CDR2 SNTAGT, per germline.

This clonotype turned up a few times. V gene TRBV18 combines with J gene TRBJ1-6; D ambiguous. The germline V gene has CDR1 KGHSH and CDR2 LQKENI. Trimming took off 6 bases at V and 3 bases at J, with 12 bases between the two ends. The length of the CDR3 is 15 residues. In nucleotides, the CDR3 is TGTGCCAGCTCCCCAGGAACTAGCTATAATTCACCCCTCCACTTT. Translated, it gives CASSPGTSYNSPLHF.

This clonotype was counted only a few times. The chain carries TRBV20-1 and TRBJ1-4; unclear D gene. V lost 0 bases and J lost 6, with 17 bases in between. Germline assignment: CDR1 DFQATT and CDR2 SNEGSKA (reference sequence). This CDR3 has 16 amino acids. The CDR3 sequence is CSARDRGRISDEKLFF. CDR3 in DNA: TGCAGTGCTAGAGATCGGGGAAGGATTTCGGATGAAAAACTGTTTTTT.

This rearrangement joins TRBV20-1 to TRBJ2-3, with 11 bases that match TRBD2. This CDR3 comprises 13 residues. V lost 7 bases and J lost 4; bases outside the gene matches: 4. Germline assignment: CDR1 DFQATT and CDR2 SNEGSKA (reference sequence). The DNA for the CDR3 is TGCAGTGTAGCGGGGGGGCAGGCAGATACGCAGTATTTT. This translates into CSVAGGQADTQYF.

This clonotype is judged medium-sized (0.01 to 0.1%). The chain employs TRBV28 and TRBJ1-2; perhaps TRBD1 as D (5 bases). V lost 7 bases and J 6 bases, leaving 21 bases between the germline ends. Germline V CDR1 and CDR2: MDHEN, SYDVKM. The length of the CDR3 is 15 residues. The CDR3 nucleotides read TGTGCCAGCACCTCGAACCGACAGATCTTCCATGGCTACACCTTC. Translated: CASTSNRQIFHGYTF.

In regard to this clonotype: Possible read error: a much larger clone is one base away. The CDR3 DNA reads TGTACAAGTCGCTTAGGCACAGATACGCAGTATTTT. Translating it yields CTSRLGTDTQYF. The rearrangement links TRBV12-2 to TRBJ2-3. TRBV12-2 is an annotated pseudogene. The CDR3 has 12 amino acids.

The J gene is TRBJ1-2, the V gene TRBV12-3 or TRBV12-4; 7 bases align to TRBD1. This CDR3 has 15 amino acids. J was trimmed by 6 bases and V by 3 bases; bases with no gene match: 10. CDR3 region: CASSLGQSIGDGYTF. CDR3 sequence (DNA): TGTGCCAGCAGTTTGGGACAGTCCATTGGGGATGGCTACACCTTC.

V usage is TRBV2 and J usage is TRBJ2-7, with D possibly being TRBD1 (6 bases). The CDR3 is 14 amino acids. V lost 8 bases and J lost 0, with 14 bases in between. Germline loops: CDR1 SNHLY, CDR2 FYNNEI. In DNA, the CDR3 is TGTGCCAGCCGCCGGACAGATAACTCCTACGAGCAGTACTTC. Translated, it gives CASRRTDNSYEQYF.

Here the CDR3 DNA reads TGTGCCAGCAGCCAAGCGGCCTCCTACGAGCAGTACTTC. As protein: CASSQAASYEQYF. The chain joins TRBV6-1 to TRBJ2-7; a weak D match, TRBD2 (5 bases). Germline V CDR1 and CDR2: MNHNS, SASEGT. The CDR3 sequence is 13 residues long. The ends were cut back, 6 bases at V and 0 bases at J, with 9 bases in the middle.

V usage is TRBV27 and J usage is TRBJ2-7; 8 bases map to TRBD2. The germline gives CDR1 MNHEY, CDR2 SMNVEV (reference sequence). V lost 0 bases to trimming and J lost 6 bases; unmatched junction nucleotides: 13. CDR3 length: 17 amino acids. CDR3 bases: TGTGCCAGCAGTTTATCTAGGGGTACTAGCGGACCTGGCGAGCAGTACTTC. Its translation: CASSLSRGTSGPGEQYF.

The V gene is TRBV18, the J gene TRBJ2-3; the D gene is possibly TRBD1 (6 bases). This CDR3 has 14 amino acids. Germline V gives CDR1 KGHSH, CDR2 LQKENI. The V end was cut by 2 bases, the J end by 2 bases, with 8 bases between. This CDR3 is CASSPTGTTDTQYF. CDR3 coding DNA: TGTGCCAGCTCACCAACAGGGACCACAGATACGCAGTATTTT.